This passage covers 18 T cell receptor beta chains from one sample sequenced in a study of cytomegalovirus exposure and HLA in healthy donors. Primers included in the PCR were 60 Vbeta and 13 Jbeta primers. Data came from immunoSEQ multiplex PCR; TCRdb stores just in-frame clones and leaves some out. The data show 180,000 or so clones, approximately 80% seen once. Sequencing was done on a sample of PBMCs. The receptors stem from a girl aged 5-17 years in good health and CMV-seropositive.

The gene calls are TRBV7-6 and TRBJ1-2; 7 bases are shared with TRBD1. CDR1 is SGHVS and CDR2 is FNYEAQ in the germline V gene. This CDR3 region has 13 residues. With V trimmed by 1 base and J by 7 bases, 3 bases remained unmatched. In nucleotides, the CDR3 is TGTGCCAGCAGCTTAGTAACAGGGGCTGGCTACACCTTC. This codes for CASSLVTGAGYTF.

V and J are TRBV5-1 and TRBJ2-7; 12 nucleotides agree with TRBD2. Per germline, CDR1 SGHRS and CDR2 YFSETQ. After removal of 0 bases from V and 5 bases from J, the junction contained 3 bases not matched to a gene. CDR3 length: 15 amino acids. CDR3 residues: CASSLATSGRNEQYF. DNA of the CDR3: TGCGCCAGCAGCTTGGCTACTAGCGGGAGGAACGAGCAGTACTTC.

CDR3 DNA: TGTGCCAGCATGCGGGGGGGAATCGGTGAAGCTTTCTTT. Translating it yields CASMRGGIGEAFF. The V call is TRBV6-5, the J call TRBJ1-1, with D maybe TRBD1 (5 bases). The germline V and J ends were trimmed by 7 bases and 7 bases, with 16 bases remaining between them. The CDR3 consists of 13 residues. Germline assignment: CDR1 MNHEY and CDR2 SVGAGI.

The chain employs TRBV5-4 and TRBJ1-2; D may be TRBD1 (5 bases). V was shortened by 7 bases and J by 1 base, with 8 bases between the two germline ends. This CDR3 comprises 12 residues. The germline CDR1 and CDR2 sequences are SGHNT and YYREEE (reference sequence). CDR3 bases: TGTGCCAGCGGGGGGGTTAACTATGGCTACACCTTC. It encodes CASGGVNYGYTF.

J is TRBJ2-7 and V is TRBV7-6; D is possibly TRBD2 (6 bases). The germline V gene encodes CDR1 SGHVS and CDR2 FNYEAQ. CDR3 length equals 13 residues. V was clipped by 4 bases and J by 3 bases, with 10 bases between them. The CDR3 region is CASSSAGGYEQYF. The CDR3 coding sequence is TGTGCCAGCAGCTCCGCCGGGGGCTACGAGCAGTACTTC.

Here the CDR3 DNA reads TGTGCCAGCAGCACGGGACAGGGTTACGAGCAGTACTTC. It codes for CASSTGQGYEQYF. The gene calls are TRBV7-2 and TRBJ2-7; 9 positions agree with TRBD1. The CDR3 length is 13 residues. Trimming cost V 5 bases and J 4 bases; bases outside gene matches: 3. CDR1 SGHTA and CDR2 FQGNSA come from the germline V gene.

This sequence joins TRBV19 and TRBJ1-1, with TRBD1 matching over 9 bases. Per the germline V gene, CDR1 is LNHDA and CDR2 is SQIVND (reference sequence). The trim removed 6 bases at V and 5 bases at J, leaving 10 bases unmatched. The CDR3 has 15 residues. DNA of the CDR3: TGTGCCAGTAGATTCCCTGGACAGGGGTATACTGAAGCTTTCTTT. Translation: CASRFPGQGYTEAFF.

Only a few counts were recorded for this clone. The chain uses TRBV5-1 and TRBJ2-3; D is perhaps TRBD2 (6 bases). This CDR3 is 15 amino acids long. Germline-derived CDR1 and CDR2 are SGHRS and YFSETQ. V was trimmed by 1 base and J by 4 bases, leaving 13 bases between them. The CDR3 spells CASSLQERVPDTQYF. As DNA, the CDR3 is TGCGCCAGCAGCTTGCAGGAGCGGGTACCAGATACGCAGTATTTT. The whole variable domain, filled in from reference TRBV5-1 and TRBJ2-3, reads KAGVTQTPRYLIKTRGQQVTLSCSPISGHRSVSWYQQTPGQGLQFLFEYFSETQRNKGNFPGRFSGRQFSNSRSEMNVSTLELGDSALYLCASSLQERVPDTQYFGPGTRLTVL.

The gene calls are TRBV21-1 and TRBJ2-7; the D call of TRBD2 is as the table states it, not checked on the DNA. TRBV21-1 is flagged as a pseudogene. The CDR3 covers 15 residues. CDR3 sequence (DNA): TGTGCCAGCAGCAAAGGGGACTGTGGGTCCTACGAGCAGTACTTC. Its translation is CASSKGDCGSYEQYF.

This chain uses TRBV2 with TRBJ2-7, with D possibly TRBD2 on 6 matching bases. V lost 6 bases and J lost 3, with 9 bases in between. The CDR3 loop spans 12 amino acids. Germline V gives CDR1 SNHLY, CDR2 FYNNEI. DNA of the CDR3: TGTGCCAGCAGGATGGGGGGCTACGAGCAGTACTTC. This gives the protein CASRMGGYEQYF. The full variable domain, with the rest looked up from reference TRBV2 and TRBJ2-7, is EPEVTQTPSHQVTQMGQEVILRCVPISNHLYFYWYRQILGQKVEFLVSFYNNEISEKSEIFDDQFSVERPDGSNFTLKIRSTKLEDSAMYFCASRMGGYEQYFGPGTRLTVT.

As DNA, the CDR3 is TGCGCCAGCAGTGAGGGGGCTTTCTACGAGCAGTACTTC. This translates into CASSEGAFYEQYF. The rearrangement links TRBV10-1 to TRBJ2-7; a weak D match, TRBD1 (5 bases). The germline V gene encodes CDR1 WNHNN and CDR2 SYGVQD (reference sequence). The CDR3 is 13 amino acids. Trimming pared 2 bases from V and 3 bases from J, leaving 8 bases between.

This clone was seen a few times. The V gene is TRBV19, the J gene TRBJ1-2; D might be TRBD1 (5 bases). This CDR3 has 15 amino acids. In germline, CDR1 is LNHDA, CDR2 SQIVND (reference sequence). Between the trimmed V and J ends, which lost 7 bases and 6 bases, there was a span of 21 bases. The CDR3 spells CASINPGGRHNGYTF. The DNA of the CDR3 is TGTGCCAGTATTAACCCCGGGGGACGGCACAATGGCTACACCTTC.

As DNA, the CDR3 is TGTGCCAGCAGCCCCCTTTCTCCCTTTGGGGGGGGCACCGGGGAGCTGTTTTTT. Protein sequence: CASSPLSPFGGGTGELFF. The rearrangement joins TRBV5-4 to TRBJ2-2, with TRBD2 identical over 7 bases. V was clipped by 4 bases and J by 4 bases; unmatched bases: 16. Germline values: CDR1 SGHNT, CDR2 YYREEE (reference sequence). The CDR3 loop spans 18 amino acids.

The chain links TRBV6-6 to TRBJ2-7; 11 bases agree with TRBD1. CDR1 and CDR2 from the germline V gene are MNHNY and SVGAGI (reference sequence). With 5 bases clipped from V and 5 bases from J, the junction kept 5 bases outside the gene matches. This CDR3 is built from 14 residues. As DNA, the CDR3 is TGTGCCAGCAGTAGGACAGGGGGCCAGGACGAGCAGTACTTC. Amino acids: CASSRTGGQDEQYF.

This rearrangement joins TRBV19 to TRBJ2-1, with 7 nucleotides matching TRBD1. Trimming at V came to 5 bases and at J to 9 bases, leaving 19 bases not matched to a gene. The CDR3 is 17 amino acids. Germline CDR1 reads LNHDA; CDR2 reads SQIVND (reference sequence). The CDR3 is CASSDWTGGMARGEQFF. In DNA, the CDR3 is TGTGCCAGTAGTGACTGGACAGGTGGGATGGCTAGGGGTGAGCAGTTCTTC. Combining the CDR3 with reference TRBV19 and TRBJ2-1 gives the whole variable domain DGGITQSPKYLFRKEGQNVTLSCEQNLNHDAMYWYRQDPGQGLRLIYYSQIVNDFQKGDIAEGYSVSREKKESFPLTVTSAQKNPTAFYLCASSDWTGGMARGEQFFGPGTRLTVL.

The rearrangement joins TRBV7-7 to TRBJ2-5; 12 bases align to TRBD2. J was trimmed by 5 bases and V by 1 base; bases with no gene match: 2. This CDR3 has 15 amino acids. Germline CDR1 and CDR2: SSHAT and FNYEAQ (reference sequence). The CDR3, as DNA: TGTGCCAGCAGCTTAGGGCTAGCGGGAGGGGAGACCCAGTACTTC. It is translated as CASSLGLAGGETQYF.

This chain uses TRBV19 with TRBJ2-1; D gene unclear. Per germline, CDR1 LNHDA and CDR2 SQIVND (reference sequence). V was pared by 3 bases and J by 6 bases, with 18 bases between. This CDR3 has 16 residues. This CDR3 reads CASSIPNILLSNEQFF. CDR3 bases: TGTGCCAGTAGTATCCCGAACATTTTGCTCTCCAATGAGCAGTTCTTC.

This chain joins TRBV27 and TRBJ2-2; 8 bases align to TRBD1. V dropped 2 bases and J dropped 5; count of bases not matched to a gene: 1. The CDR3 loop spans 14 amino acids. Germline assignment: CDR1 MNHEY and CDR2 SMNVEV (reference sequence). CDR3 region: CASSLQGATGELFF. Here the CDR3 DNA reads TGTGCCAGCAGTTTACAGGGGGCAACCGGGGAGCTGTTTTTT.